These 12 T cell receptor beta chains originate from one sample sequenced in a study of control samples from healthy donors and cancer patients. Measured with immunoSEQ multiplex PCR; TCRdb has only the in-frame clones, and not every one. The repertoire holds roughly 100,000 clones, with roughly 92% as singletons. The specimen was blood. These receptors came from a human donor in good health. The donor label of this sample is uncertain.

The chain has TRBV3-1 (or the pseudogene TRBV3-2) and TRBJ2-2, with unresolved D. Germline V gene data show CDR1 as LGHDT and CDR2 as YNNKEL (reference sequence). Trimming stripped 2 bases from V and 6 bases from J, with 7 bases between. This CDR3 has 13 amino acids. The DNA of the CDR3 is TGTGCCAGCAGCCAAAAAGTACCCGGGGAGCTGTTTTTT. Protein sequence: CASSQKVPGELFF.

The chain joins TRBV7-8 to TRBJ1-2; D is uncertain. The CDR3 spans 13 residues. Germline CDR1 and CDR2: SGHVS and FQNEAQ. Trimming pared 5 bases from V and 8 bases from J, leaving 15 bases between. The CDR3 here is CASSPSSGYGYTF. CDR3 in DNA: TGTGCCAGCAGCCCCAGCTCGGGATACGGCTACACCTTC.

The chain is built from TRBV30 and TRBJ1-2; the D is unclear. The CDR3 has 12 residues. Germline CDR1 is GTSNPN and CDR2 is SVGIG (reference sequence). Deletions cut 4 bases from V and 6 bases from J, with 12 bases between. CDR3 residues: CAWKDKIHGYTF. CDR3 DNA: TGTGCCTGGAAGGATAAGATCCATGGCTACACCTTC.

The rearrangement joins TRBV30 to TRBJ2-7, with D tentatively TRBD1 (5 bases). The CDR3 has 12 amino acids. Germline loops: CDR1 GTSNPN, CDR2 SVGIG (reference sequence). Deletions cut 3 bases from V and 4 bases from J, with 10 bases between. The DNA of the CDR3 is TGTGCCTGGAGCGACAGAAGATACGAGCAGTACTTC. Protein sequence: CAWSDRRYEQYF.

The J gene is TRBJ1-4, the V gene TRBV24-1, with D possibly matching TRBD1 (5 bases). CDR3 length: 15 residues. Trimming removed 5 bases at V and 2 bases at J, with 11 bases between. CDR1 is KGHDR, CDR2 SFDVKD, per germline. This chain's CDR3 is CATSAGTGTNEKLFF. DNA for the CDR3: TGTGCCACCAGTGCCGGGACTGGCACTAATGAAAAACTGTTTTTT.

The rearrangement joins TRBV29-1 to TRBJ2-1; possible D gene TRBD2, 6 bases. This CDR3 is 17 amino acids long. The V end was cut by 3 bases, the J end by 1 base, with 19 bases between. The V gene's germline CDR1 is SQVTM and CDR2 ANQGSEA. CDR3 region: CSVDSPKGTPSYNEQFF. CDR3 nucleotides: TGCAGCGTTGACTCCCCGAAGGGGACTCCTTCCTACAATGAGCAGTTCTTC.

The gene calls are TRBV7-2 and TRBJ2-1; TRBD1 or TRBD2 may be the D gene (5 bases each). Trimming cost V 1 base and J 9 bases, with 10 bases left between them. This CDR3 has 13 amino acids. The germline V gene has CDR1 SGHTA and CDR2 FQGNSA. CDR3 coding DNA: TGTGCCAGCAGCTTAGACTCGGGACGTGAGCAGTTCTTC. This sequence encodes CASSLDSGREQFF.

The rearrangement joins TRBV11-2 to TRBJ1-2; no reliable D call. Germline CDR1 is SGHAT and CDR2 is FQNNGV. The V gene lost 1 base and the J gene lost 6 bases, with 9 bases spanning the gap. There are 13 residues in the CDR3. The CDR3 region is CASSLASHHGYTF. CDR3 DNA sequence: TGTGCCAGCAGCTTAGCCAGCCACCATGGCTACACCTTC.

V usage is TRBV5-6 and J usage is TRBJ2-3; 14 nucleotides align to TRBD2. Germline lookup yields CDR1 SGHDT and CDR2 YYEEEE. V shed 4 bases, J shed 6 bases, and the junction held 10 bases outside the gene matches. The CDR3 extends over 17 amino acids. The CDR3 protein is CASSPGTSGGQRDTQYF. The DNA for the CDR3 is TGTGCCAGCAGCCCTGGGACTAGCGGGGGCCAGCGGGATACGCAGTATTTT. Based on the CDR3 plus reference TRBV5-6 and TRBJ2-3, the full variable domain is DAGVTQSPTHLIKTRGQQVTLRCSPKSGHDTVSWYQQALGQGPQFIFQYYEEEERQRGNFPDRFSGHQFPNYSSELNVNALLLGDSALYLCASSPGTSGGQRDTQYFGPGTRLTVL.

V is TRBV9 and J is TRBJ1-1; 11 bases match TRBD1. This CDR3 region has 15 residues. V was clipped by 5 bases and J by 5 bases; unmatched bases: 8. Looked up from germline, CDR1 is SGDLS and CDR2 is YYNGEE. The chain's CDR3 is CASSATGTGGTEAFF. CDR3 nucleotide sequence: TGTGCCAGCAGTGCAACCGGGACAGGGGGAACTGAAGCTTTCTTT.

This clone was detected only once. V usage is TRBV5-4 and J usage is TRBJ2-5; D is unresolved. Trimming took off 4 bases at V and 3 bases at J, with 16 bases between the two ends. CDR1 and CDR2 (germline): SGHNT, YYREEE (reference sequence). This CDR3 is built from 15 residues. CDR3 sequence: CASSARGPFEETQYF. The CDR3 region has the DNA TGTGCCAGCAGCGCACGAGGCCCCTTCGAAGAGACCCAGTACTTC.

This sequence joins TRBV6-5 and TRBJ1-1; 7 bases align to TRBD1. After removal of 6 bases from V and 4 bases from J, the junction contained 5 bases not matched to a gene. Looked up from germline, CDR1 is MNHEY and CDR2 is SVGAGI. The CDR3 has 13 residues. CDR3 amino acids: CASSPTGRTEAFF. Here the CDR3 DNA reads TGTGCCAGCAGCCCGACAGGGCGCACTGAAGCTTTCTTT.